What follows is one T cell receptor beta chain and its context. It has no known antigen specificity. No much larger clone exists at a distance of one base, and base qualities are not known. These data originate in a study of blood T cells in healthy people across ages (dated by TCRdb to between 2014 and 2016). The study in broad terms: In model experiments, roughly one uniquely barcoded TCR beta cDNA molecule per two T cells was captured by template switching. The study measured age-related changes in TCR beta repertoire diversity using deep sequencing normalized with unique cDNA molecular identifiers. Donors were grouped into four age groups: young (average approximately 15 years), middle-aged (roughly 40), aged (over 55) and long-lived (around 82). Donors of different ages were randomly distributed across sequencing lanes to avoid experimental bias. Using the same blood draw, the study looked at two additional independent replicas of 1 million unique cDNA reads for two donors, one aged 18 to 30 and the other aged 80 or older. Study-wide findings and limitations: The percentage of naive T cells measured by flow cytometry correlated strongly with observed TCR beta diversity. Compared with the aged group, the long-lived group had more naive CD4+ T cells, fewer expanded clones and increased TCR diversity, a pattern suggesting age selection. Estimates of total diversity based on one million sequenced T cells were regarded as lower bounds and as underestimates. Since profiling was done on bulk unsorted PBMCs, naive and antigen-experienced compartments could not be conclusively compared. Observed TCR beta diversity per million T cells fell roughly linearly with age, and a significant reduction was already apparent by age around 39. The CMV infection status of donors was not known, potentially confounding age-related changes in expanded clonotypes.

CDR1 and CDR2, looked up from the germline V gene, are SGDLS and YYNGEE. The CDR3, from cysteine to phenylalanine, totals 14 residues. Only the CDR3 DNA is retained, 42 bases long and in frame from the first base. The germline V and J ends show losses of 3 bases and 2 bases respectively, and no gene match explains 4 bases of the junction. Systemically healthy Caucasian individuals from Russia, 39 in total and aged about 6 to 95 years, were included as donors. Each donor gave roughly 11 milliliters of peripheral blood, drawn into EDTA-treated Vacutainer tubes. Ficoll-Paque density-gradient centrifugation was used to isolate PBMCs, with at least 7 million obtained per sample. Total RNA was extracted from PBMCs with Trizol reagent, with at least 5 micrograms obtained per sample. For every donor, flow cytometry on a PBMC aliquot measured the percentage of naive CD45RAhigh/CD27high T cells. Library construction relied on 5' RACE. The instrument given in TCRdb is Illumina HiSeq 2500. A second PCR of 7 to 11 cycles was performed with a sample-barcoded 5' primer and a J-beta primer mix. A template-switch 5' adaptor carrying 12 random nucleotides introduced a unique molecular identifier onto each TCR beta cDNA molecule. Each sample yielded at least 2.5 million CDR3-containing paired-end reads. First-strand cDNA synthesis was performed from all RNA using the Mint cDNA synthesis kit, with priming by a TRBC-specific oligonucleotide. After uracil-DNA glycosylase treatment, a first 18-cycle PCR used universal primers M1SS and BC2_uni_R on all cDNA. For the original study's pipeline: Normalization of each sample was performed by random selection of 1 million high-quality reads, each carrying a distinct molecular identifier. Instead of being binned into consensus sequences, reads with shared molecular identifiers were discarded. MiTCR, set to a Q25 quality threshold and the strictest error-elimination algorithm, was used for CDR3 identification, clonotype clustering and error correction. A nonparametric unseen species model with Euler transformation was used to estimate a lower bound on total TCR beta diversity. The public sequencing data were trimmed at Q25 with fastp and processed into clonotypes with MiXCR by TCRdb, which kept only in-frame beta chains. CDR3 protein duplicates are merged, each entry listing the most common genes and DNA. V and J calls and clone size were set by TCRdb, not the authors. For this sample the table gives 2 million or so distinct CDR3 sequences, of which less than 50% were detected only once. The ten most abundant clones make up over 2% of the sample.

The sequence was obtained from a middle-aged woman in good health. The chain is made from TRBV9 and TRBJ2-5, and 7 bases in between align with TRBD2. Specimen: blood. CDR3 region: CASSGGREQETQYF. The nucleotides are TGTGCCAGCAGCGGAGGGAGGGAACAAGAGACCCAGTACTTC.